This paragraph reports one T cell receptor (beta chain). This specimen belongs to a study of blood T cell repertoires in COVID-19. Study information: Italy, Spain and the United States were the sources of the convalescent and acute COVID-19 samples. Nucleic acid was either cDNA or gDNA, and it came from T cells, B-cell-depleted T cells, or PBMCs.

This table comes from immunoSEQ multiplex PCR, and its TCRdb copy is limited to in-frame clones, with some not included. The sample lists about 230,000 clones; just over 85% were seen once. Germline lookup yields CDR1 SNHLY and CDR2 FYNNEI. This CDR3 is built from 13 residues. Trimming removed 5 bases from V and 2 bases from J, with 9 bases in between. The chain carries TRBV2 and TRBJ1-1, with no clear D. The clonotype comes from a man in his fifties with COVID-19, enrolled during active disease. The sequenced material came from peripheral blood. CDR3 bases: TGTGCCAGCAGTCTTAGTTTTAACACTGAAGCTTTCTTT. Translating gives CASSLSFNTEAFF. Variable domain in full (rest from reference TRBV2 and TRBJ1-1): EPEVTQTPSHQVTQMGQEVILRCVPISNHLYFYWYRQILGQKVEFLVSFYNNEISEKSEIFDDQFSVERPDGSNFTLKIRSTKLEDSAMYFCASSLSFNTEAFFGQGTRLTVV.